The present T cell receptor beta chain was sequenced within a study of blood T cells in healthy people across ages. Findings and limits, study-wide: Comparison with aged donors showed that long-lived donors had more naive CD4+ cells and higher diversity. Significant beta diversity loss was already apparent by age roughly 44, declining roughly linearly.

This CDR3 has 17 residues. Germline trimming cut 2 bases from V and 2 bases from J; bases unmatched to any gene: 4. Germline lookup yields CDR1 ENHRY and CDR2 SYGVKD. Primed by a sample-barcoded 5' primer and a J-beta primer mix, a second PCR proceeded for about 7 to 11 cycles. Each CDR3 protein gets one entry after TCRdb re-called the 5' RACE reads with MiXCR. The sample shows around 1.5 million distinct CDR3 sequences, roughly 32% of them seen only once. Note on this clonotype: What it binds is unknown.

This receptor was taken from a woman aged 25 to 39 in good health. The chain has TRBV10-3 and TRBJ2-6, with 9 bases that match TRBD1. Sequenced sample: blood. CDR3 nucleotides: TGTGCCATCAGTGAGAAAAGGACAGGGGCTGGGGCCAACGTCCTGACTTTC. As protein: CAISEKRTGAGANVLTF.